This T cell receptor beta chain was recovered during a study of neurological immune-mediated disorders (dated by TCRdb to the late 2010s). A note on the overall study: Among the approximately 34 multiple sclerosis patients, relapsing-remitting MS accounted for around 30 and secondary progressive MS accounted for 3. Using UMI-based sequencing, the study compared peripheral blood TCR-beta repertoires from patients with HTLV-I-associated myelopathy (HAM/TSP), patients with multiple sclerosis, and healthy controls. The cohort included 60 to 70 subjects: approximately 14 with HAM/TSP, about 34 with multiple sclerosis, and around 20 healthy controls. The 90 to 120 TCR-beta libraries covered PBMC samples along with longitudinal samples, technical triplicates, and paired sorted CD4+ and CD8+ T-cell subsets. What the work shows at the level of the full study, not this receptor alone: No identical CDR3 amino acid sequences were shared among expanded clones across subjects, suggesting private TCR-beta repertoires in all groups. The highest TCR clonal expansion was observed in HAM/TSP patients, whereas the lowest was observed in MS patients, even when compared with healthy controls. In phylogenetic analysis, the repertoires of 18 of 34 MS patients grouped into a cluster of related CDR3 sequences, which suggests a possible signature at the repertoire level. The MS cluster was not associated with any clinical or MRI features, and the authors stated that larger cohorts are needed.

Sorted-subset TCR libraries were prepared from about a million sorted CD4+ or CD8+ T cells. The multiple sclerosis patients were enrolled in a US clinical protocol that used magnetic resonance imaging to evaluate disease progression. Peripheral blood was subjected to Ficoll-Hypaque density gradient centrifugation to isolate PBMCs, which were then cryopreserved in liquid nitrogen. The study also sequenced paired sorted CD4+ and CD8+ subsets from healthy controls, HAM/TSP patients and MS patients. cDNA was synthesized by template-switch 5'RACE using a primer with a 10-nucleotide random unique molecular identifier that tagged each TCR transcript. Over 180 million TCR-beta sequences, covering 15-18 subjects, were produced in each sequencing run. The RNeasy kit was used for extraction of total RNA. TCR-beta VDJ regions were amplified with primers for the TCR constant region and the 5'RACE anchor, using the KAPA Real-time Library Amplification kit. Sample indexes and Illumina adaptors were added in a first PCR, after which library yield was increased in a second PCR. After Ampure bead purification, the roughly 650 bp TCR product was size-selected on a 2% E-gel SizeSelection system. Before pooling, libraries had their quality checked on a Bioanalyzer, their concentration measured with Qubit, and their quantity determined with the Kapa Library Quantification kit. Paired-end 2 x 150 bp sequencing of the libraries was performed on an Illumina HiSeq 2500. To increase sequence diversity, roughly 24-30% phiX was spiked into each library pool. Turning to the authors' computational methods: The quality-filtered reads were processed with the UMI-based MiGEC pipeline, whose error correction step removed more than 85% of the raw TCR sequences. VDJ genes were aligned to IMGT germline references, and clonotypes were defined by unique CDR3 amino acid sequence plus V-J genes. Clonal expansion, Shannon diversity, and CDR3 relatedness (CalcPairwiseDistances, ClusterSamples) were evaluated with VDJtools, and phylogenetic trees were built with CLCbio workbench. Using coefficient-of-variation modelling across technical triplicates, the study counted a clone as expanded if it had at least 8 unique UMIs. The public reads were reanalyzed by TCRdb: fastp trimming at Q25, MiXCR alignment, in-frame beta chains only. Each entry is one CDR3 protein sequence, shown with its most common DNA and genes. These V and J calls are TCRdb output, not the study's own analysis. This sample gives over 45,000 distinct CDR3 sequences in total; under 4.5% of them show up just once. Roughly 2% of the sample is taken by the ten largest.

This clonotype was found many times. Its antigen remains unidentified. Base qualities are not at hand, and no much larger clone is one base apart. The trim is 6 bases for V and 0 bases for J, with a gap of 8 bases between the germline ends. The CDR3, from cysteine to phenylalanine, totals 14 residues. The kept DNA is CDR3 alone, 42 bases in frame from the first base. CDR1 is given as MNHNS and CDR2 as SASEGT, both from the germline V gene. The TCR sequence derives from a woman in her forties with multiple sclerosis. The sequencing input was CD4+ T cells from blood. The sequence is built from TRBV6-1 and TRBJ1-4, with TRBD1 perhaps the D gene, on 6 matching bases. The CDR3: CASRDRTTNEKLFF. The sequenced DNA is TGTGCCAGCAGAGACAGGACAACTAATGAAAAACTGTTTTTT.